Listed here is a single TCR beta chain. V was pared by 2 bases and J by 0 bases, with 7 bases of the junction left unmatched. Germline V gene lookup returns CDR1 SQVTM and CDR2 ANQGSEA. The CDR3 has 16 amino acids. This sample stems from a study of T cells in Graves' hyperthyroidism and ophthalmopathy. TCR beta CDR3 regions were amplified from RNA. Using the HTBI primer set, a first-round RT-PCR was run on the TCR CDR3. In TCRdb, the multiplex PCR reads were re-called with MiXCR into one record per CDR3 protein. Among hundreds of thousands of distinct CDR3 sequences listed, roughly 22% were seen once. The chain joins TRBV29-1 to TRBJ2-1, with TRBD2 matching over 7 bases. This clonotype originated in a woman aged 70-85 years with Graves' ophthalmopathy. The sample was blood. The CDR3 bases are TGCAGCGTTGAACGGGGCGGCGGGGGCTCCTACAATGAGCAGTTCTTC. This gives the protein CSVERGGGGSYNEQFF.